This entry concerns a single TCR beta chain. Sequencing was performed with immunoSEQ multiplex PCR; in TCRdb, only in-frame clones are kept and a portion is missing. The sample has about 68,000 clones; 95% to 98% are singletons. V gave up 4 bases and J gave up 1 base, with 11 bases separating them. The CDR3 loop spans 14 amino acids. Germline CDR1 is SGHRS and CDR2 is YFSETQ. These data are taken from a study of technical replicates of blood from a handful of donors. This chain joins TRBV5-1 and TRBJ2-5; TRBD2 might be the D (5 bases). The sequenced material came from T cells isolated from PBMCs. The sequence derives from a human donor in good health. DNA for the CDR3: TGCGCCAGCAGCCCCGGACTCATCCAAGAGACCCAGTACTTC. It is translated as CASSPGLIQETQYF.